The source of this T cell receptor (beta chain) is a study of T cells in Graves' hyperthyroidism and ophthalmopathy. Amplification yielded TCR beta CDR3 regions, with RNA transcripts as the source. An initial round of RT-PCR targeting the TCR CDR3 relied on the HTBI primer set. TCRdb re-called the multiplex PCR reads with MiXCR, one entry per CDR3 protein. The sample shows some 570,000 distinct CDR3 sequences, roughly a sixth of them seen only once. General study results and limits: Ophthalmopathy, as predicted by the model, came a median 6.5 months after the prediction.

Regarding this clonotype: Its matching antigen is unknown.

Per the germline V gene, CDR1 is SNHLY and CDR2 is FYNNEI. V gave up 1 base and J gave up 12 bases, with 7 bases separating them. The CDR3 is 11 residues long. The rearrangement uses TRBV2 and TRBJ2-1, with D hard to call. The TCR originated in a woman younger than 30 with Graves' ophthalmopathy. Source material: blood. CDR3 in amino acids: CASSEEDRQFF. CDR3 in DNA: TGTGCCAGCAGTGAAGAGGACCGGCAGTTCTTC.